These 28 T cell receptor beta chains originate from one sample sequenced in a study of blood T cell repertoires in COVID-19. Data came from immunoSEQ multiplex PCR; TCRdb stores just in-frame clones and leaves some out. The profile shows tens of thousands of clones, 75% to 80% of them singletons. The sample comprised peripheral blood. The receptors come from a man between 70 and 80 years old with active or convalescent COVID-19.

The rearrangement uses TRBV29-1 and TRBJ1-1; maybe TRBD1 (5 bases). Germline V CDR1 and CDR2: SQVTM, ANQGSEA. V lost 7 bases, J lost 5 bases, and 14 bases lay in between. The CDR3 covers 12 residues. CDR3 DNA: TGCAGCGGCGGTATGGGGGGAACTGAAGCTTTCTTT. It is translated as CSGGMGGTEAFF. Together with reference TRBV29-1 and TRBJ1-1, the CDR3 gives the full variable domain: SAVISQKPSRDICQRGTSLTIQCQVDSQVTMMFWYRQQPGQSLTLIATANQGSEATYESGFVIDKFPISRPNLTFSTLTVSNMSPEDSSIYLCSGGMGGTEAFFGQGTRLTVV.

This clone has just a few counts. CDR3 nucleotide sequence: TGTGCCAGCTCACTCAATAGCGGGGACCACAATGAGCAGTTCTTC. Protein: CASSLNSGDHNEQFF. The chain joins TRBV18 to TRBJ2-1; 8 bases match TRBD2. The CDR3 is 15 residues long. Trimming at V came to 4 bases and at J to 5 bases, leaving 7 bases not matched to a gene. From germline, CDR1 is KGHSH and CDR2 LQKENI.

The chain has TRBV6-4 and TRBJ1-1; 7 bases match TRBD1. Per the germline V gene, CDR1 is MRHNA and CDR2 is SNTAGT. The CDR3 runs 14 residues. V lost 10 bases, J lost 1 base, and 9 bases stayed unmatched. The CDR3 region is CANWEQGSNTEAFF. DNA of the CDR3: TGTGCCAACTGGGAACAGGGGTCGAACACTGAAGCTTTCTTT.

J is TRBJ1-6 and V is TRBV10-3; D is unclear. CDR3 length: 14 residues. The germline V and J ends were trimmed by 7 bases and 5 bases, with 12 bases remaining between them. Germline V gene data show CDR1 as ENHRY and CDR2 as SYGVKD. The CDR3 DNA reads TGTGCCATCAAGCCCTCGACTAATAATTCACCCCTCCACTTT. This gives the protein CAIKPSTNNSPLHF.

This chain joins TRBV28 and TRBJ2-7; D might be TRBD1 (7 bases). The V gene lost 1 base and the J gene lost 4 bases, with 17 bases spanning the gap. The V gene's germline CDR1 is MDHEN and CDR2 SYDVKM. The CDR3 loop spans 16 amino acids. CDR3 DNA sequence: TGTGCCAGCAGTTTATCAGGGGGGCGGGCCTTTTACGAGCAGTACTTC. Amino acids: CASSLSGGRAFYEQYF.

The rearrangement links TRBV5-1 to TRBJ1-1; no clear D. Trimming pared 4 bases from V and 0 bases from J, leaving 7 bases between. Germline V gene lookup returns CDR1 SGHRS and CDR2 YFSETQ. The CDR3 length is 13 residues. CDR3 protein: CASSLTMNTEAFF. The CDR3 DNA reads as TGCGCCAGCAGCCTCACAATGAACACTGAAGCTTTCTTT.

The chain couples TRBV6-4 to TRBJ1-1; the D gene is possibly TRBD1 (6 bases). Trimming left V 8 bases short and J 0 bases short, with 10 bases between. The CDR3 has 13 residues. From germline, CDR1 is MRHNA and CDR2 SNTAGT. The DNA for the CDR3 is TGTGCCAGCCGAAGACAGGTGAACACTGAAGCTTTCTTT. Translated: CASRRQVNTEAFF.

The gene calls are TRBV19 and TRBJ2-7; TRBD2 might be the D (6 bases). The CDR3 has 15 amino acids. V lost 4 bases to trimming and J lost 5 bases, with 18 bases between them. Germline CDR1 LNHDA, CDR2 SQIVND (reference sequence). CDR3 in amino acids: CASSNTISGSNEQYF. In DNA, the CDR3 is TGTGCCAGTAGTAACACAATCAGCGGGTCAAACGAGCAGTACTTC.

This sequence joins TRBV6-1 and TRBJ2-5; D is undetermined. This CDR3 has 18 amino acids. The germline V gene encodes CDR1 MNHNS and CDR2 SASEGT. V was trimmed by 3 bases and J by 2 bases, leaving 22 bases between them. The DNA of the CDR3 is TGTGCCAGCAGTGACGTTAGAGAAATCCCGTCCAAGCAAGAGACCCAGTACTTC. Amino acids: CASSDVREIPSKQETQYF.

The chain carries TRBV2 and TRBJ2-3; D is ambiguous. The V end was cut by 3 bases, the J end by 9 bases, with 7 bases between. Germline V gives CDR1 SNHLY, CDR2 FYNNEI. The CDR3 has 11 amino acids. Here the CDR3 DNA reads TGTGCCAGCAGTGATGAGCGCACGCAGTATTTT. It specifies CASSDERTQYF.

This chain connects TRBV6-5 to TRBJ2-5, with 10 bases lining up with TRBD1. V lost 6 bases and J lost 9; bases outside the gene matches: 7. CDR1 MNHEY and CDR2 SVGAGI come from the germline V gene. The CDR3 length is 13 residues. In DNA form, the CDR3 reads TGTGCCAGCAGGGGGACAGGGGAGGAGGCCCAGTACTTC. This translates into CASRGTGEEAQYF.

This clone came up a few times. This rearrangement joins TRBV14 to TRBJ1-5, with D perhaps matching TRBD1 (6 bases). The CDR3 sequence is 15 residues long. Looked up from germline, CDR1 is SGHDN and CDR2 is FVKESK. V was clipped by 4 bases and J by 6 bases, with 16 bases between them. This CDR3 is CASSPGGRGGQPQHF. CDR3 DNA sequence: TGTGCCAGCAGCCCGGGAGGCAGGGGAGGTCAGCCCCAGCATTTT.

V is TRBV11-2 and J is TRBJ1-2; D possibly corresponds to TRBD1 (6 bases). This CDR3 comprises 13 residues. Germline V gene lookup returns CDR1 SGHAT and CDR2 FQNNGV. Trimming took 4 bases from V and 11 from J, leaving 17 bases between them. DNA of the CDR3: TGTGCCAGCAGCTGGGGGAGGGCAGGGGATTACACCTTC. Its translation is CASSWGRAGDYTF. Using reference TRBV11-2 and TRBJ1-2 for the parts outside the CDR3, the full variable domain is EAGVAQSPRYKIIEKRQSVAFWCNPISGHATLYWYQQILGQGPKLLIQFQNNGVVDDSQLPKDRFSAERLKGVDSTLKIQPAKLEDSAVYLCASSWGRAGDYTFGSGTRLTVV.

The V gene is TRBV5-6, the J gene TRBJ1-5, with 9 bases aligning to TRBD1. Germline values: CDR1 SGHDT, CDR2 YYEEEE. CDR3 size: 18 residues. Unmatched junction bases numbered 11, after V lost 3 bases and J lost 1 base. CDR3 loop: CASSWGPGQGRSNQPQHF. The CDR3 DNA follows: TGTGCCAGCAGCTGGGGACCGGGACAGGGTCGGAGCAATCAGCCCCAGCATTTT.

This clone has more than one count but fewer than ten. CDR3: CASSVEGDRAGEQFF. DNA of the CDR3: TGTGCCAGCAGCGTAGAGGGGGACAGGGCTGGTGAGCAGTTCTTC. V usage is TRBV9 and J usage is TRBJ2-1; 9 bases map to TRBD1. The CDR3 length is 15 residues. CDR1 and CDR2 (germline): SGDLS, YYNGEE. The V and J ends lost 0 bases and 9 bases, in that order; junction bases with no gene match: 7.

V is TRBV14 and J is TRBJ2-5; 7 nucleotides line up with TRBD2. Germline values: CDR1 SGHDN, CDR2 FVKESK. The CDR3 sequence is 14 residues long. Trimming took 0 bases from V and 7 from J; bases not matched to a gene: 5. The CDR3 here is CASSQEGPGGTQYF. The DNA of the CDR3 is TGTGCCAGCAGCCAAGAAGGGCCGGGGGGGACCCAGTACTTC.

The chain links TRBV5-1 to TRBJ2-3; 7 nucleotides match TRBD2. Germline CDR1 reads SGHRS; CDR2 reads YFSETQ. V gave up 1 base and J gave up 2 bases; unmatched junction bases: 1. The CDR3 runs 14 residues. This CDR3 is CASSLLADTDTQYF. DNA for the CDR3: TGCGCCAGCAGCTTGCTAGCGGACACAGATACGCAGTATTTT.

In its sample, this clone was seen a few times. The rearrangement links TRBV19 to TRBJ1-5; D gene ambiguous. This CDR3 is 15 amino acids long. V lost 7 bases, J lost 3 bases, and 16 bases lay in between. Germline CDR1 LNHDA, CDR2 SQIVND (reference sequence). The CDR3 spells CASTPGLFDNQPQHF. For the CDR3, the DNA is TGTGCCAGTACCCCTGGCCTTTTTGACAATCAGCCCCAGCATTTT.

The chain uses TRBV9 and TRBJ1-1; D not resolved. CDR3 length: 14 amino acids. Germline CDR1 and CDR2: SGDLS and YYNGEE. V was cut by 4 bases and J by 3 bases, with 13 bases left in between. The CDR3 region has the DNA TGTGCCAGCAGCTTAGGAGGGTATGACACTGAAGCTTTCTTT. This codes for CASSLGGYDTEAFF.

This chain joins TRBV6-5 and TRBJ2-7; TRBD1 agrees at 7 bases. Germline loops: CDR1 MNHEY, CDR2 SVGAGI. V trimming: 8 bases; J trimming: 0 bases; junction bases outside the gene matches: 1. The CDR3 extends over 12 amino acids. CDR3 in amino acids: CASDRDSYEQYF. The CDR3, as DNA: TGTGCCAGCGACAGGGACTCCTACGAGCAGTACTTC.

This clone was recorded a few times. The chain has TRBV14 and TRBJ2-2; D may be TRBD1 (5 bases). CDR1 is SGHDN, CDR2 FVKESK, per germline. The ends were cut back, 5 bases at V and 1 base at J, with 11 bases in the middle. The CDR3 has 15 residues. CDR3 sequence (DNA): TGTGCCAGCAGCGCGATCGACAGGAACACCGGGGAGCTGTTTTTT. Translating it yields CASSAIDRNTGELFF.

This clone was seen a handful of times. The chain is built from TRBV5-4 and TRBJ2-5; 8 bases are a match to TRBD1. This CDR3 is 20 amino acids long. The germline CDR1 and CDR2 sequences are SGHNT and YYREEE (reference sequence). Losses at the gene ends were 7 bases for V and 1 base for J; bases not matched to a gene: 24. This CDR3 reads CASRRGYRQGFLGSQETQYF. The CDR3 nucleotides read TGTGCCAGCCGGAGGGGATACCGACAGGGGTTTTTGGGGAGCCAAGAGACCCAGTACTTC.

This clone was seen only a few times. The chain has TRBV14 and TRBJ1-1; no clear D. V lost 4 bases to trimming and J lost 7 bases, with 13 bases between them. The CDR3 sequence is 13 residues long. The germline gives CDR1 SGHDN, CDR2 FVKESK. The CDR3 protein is CASSPRRGSEAFF. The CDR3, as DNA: TGTGCCAGCAGCCCCCGGCGGGGTAGTGAAGCTTTCTTT.

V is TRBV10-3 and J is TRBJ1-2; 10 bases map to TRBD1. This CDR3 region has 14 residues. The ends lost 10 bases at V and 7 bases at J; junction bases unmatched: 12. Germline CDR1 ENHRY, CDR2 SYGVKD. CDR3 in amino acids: CATGSRDRGGGYTF. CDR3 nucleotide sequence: TGTGCCACCGGAAGCCGGGACAGGGGAGGTGGCTACACCTTC.

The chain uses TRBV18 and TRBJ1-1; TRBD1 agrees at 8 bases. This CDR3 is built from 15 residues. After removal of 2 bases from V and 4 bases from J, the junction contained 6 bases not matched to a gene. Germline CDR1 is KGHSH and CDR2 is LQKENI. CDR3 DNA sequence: TGTGCCAGCTCACCAACGACAGGGGAAGGCACTGAAGCTTTCTTT. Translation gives CASSPTTGEGTEAFF. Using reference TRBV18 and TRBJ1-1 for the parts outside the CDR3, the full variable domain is NAGVMQNPRHLVRRRGQEARLRCSPMKGHSHVYWYRQLPEEGLKFMVYLQKENIIDESGMPKERFSAEFPKEGPSILRIQQVVRGDSAAYFCASSPTTGEGTEAFFGQGTRLTVV.

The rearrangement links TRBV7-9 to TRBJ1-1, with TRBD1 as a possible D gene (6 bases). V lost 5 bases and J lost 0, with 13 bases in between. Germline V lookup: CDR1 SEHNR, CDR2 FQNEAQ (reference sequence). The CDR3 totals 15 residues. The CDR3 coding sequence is TGTGCCAGCAGCCGAACAGGGACGGTGAACACTGAAGCTTTCTTT. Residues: CASSRTGTVNTEAFF.

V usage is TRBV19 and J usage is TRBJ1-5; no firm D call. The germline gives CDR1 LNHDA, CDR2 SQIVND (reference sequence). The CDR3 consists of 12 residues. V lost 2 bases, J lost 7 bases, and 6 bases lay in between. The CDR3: CASSIREQPQHF. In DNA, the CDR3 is TGTGCCAGTAGTATAAGAGAGCAGCCCCAGCATTTT. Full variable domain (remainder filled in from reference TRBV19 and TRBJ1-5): DGGITQSPKYLFRKEGQNVTLSCEQNLNHDAMYWYRQDPGQGLRLIYYSQIVNDFQKGDIAEGYSVSREKKESFPLTVTSAQKNPTAFYLCASSIREQPQHFGDGTRLSIL.

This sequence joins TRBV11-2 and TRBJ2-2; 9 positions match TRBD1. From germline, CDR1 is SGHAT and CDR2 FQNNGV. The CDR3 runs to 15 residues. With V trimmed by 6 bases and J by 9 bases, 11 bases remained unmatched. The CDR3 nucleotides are TGTGCCAGCAGAGGAGGAGGACAGGGGAGGAGGGAGCTGTTTTTT. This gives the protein CASRGGGQGRRELFF.